This TCR beta chain was found in a study of blood T cell repertoires in COVID-19. Overall study context: PBMCs, B-cell-depleted T cells, or T cells were the source of the cDNA or gDNA that made up the material.

During active infection, Seattle patients enrolled and were then monitored through disease. CDR3 size: 17 residues. Germline values: CDR1 LGHNA, CDR2 YNFKEQ. Trimming took 4 bases from V and 6 from J; bases not matched to a gene: 11. This clone showed up many times. Original methodology: Amplification with reference gene primers provided the estimates of nucleated cell counts. Assay used: immunoSEQ multiplex PCR; TCRdb lists only in-frame clones, some missing. V and J calls and clone size come straight from that table; D and trimming were deduced from the DNA. The sample consists of about 160,000 clones, approximately 79% of them appearing once.

The chain combines TRBV4-2 with TRBJ2-2, with 10 bases fitting TRBD2. Input material: peripheral blood. The origin of this receptor is a woman aged 40 to 50 with COVID-19, enrolled during active disease. Here the CDR3 reads CASSREREGLSSGELFF. The DNA of the CDR3 is TGTGCCAGCAGCCGAGAGCGGGAGGGCCTTAGCTCCGGGGAGCTGTTTTTT.